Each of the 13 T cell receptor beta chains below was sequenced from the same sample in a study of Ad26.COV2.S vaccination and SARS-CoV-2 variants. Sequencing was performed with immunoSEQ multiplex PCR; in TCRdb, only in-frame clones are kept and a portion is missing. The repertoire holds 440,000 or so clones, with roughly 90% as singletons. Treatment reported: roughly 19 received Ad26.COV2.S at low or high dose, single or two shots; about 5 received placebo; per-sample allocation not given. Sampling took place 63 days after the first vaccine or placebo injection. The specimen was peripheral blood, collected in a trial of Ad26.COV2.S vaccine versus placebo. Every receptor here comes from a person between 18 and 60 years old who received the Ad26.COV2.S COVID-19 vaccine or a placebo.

The CDR3 sequence: CASPVGPSSYNEQFF. In nucleotides, the CDR3 is TGTGCCAGTCCGGTGGGCCCCAGCTCCTACAATGAGCAGTTCTTC. The V gene is TRBV7-9, the J gene TRBJ2-1; D is undetermined. CDR1 and CDR2 (germline): SEHNR, FQNEAQ (reference sequence). The ends were cut back, 9 bases at V and 0 bases at J, with 15 bases in the middle. The CDR3 totals 15 residues.

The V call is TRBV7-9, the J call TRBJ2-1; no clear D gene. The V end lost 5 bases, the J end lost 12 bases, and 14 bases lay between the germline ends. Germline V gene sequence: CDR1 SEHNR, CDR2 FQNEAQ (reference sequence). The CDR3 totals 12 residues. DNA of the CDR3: TGTGCCAGCAGCCCAGAGACGTCCTGGCAGTTCTTC. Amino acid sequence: CASSPETSWQFF.

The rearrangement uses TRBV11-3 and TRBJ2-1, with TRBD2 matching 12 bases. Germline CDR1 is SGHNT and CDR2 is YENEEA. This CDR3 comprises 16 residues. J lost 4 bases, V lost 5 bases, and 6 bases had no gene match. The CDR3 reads CASSPRTSGTYNEQFF. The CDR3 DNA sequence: TGTGCCAGCAGCCCTAGGACTAGCGGGACTTACAATGAGCAGTTCTTC.

CDR3 in DNA: TGCGCCAGCAGCTTGGCGATTGCCTACGAGCAGTACTTC. Protein product: CASSLAIAYEQYF. The rearrangement links TRBV5-1 to TRBJ2-7, with D unclear. The CDR3 has 13 amino acids. Per germline, CDR1 SGHRS and CDR2 YFSETQ. V lost 0 bases and J lost 2, with 6 bases in between.

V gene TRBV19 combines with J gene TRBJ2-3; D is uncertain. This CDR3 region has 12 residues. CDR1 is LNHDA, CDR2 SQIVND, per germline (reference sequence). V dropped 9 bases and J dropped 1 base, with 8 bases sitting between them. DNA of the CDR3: TGTGCCAGCTGCCCGGGCACAGATACGCAGTATTTT. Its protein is CASCPGTDTQYF.

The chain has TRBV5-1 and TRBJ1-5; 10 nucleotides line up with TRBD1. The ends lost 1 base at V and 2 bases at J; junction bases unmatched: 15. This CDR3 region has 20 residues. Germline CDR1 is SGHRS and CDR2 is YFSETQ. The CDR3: CASSLFPGGQGFKGNQPQHF. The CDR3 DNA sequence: TGCGCCAGCAGCTTGTTCCCGGGGGGACAGGGGTTTAAAGGCAATCAGCCCCAGCATTTT.

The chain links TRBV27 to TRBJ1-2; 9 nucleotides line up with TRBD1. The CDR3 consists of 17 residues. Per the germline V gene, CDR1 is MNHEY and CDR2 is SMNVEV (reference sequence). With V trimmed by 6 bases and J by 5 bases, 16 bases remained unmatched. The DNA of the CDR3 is TGTGCCAGCAGCAAGCGACCAACAGGGGGCGAGGGGTATGGCTACACCTTC. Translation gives CASSKRPTGGEGYGYTF.

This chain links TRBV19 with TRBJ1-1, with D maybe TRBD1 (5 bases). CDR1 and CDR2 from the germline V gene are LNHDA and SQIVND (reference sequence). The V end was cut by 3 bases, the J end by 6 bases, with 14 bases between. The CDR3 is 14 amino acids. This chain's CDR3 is CASSIGGGVAEAFF. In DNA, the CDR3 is TGTGCCAGTAGTATCGGGGGGGGTGTCGCTGAAGCTTTCTTT.

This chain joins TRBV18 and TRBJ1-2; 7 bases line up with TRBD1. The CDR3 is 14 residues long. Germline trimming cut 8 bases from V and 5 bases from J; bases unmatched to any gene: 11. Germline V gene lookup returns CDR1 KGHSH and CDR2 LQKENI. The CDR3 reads CASTRGQEGYGYTF. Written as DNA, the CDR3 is TGTGCCAGCACCCGAGGACAGGAGGGTTATGGCTACACCTTC. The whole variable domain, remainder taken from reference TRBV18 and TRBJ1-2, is NAGVMQNPRHLVRRRGQEARLRCSPMKGHSHVYWYRQLPEEGLKFMVYLQKENIIDESGMPKERFSAEFPKEGPSILRIQQVVRGDSAAYFCASTRGQEGYGYTFGSGTRLTVV.

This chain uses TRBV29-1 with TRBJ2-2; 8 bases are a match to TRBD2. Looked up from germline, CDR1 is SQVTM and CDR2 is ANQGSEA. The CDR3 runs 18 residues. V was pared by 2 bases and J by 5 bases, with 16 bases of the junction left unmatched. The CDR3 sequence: CSVEIPGREGVVTGELFF. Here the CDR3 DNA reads TGCAGCGTTGAAATTCCCGGACGGGAGGGGGTGGTTACCGGGGAGCTGTTTTTT.

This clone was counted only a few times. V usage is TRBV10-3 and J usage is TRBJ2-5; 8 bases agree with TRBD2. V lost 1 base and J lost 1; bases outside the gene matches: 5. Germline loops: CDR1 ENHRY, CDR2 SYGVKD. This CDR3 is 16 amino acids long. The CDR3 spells CAISEFLLAAQETQYF. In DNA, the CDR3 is TGTGCCATCAGTGAGTTCCTACTAGCGGCCCAAGAGACCCAGTACTTC.

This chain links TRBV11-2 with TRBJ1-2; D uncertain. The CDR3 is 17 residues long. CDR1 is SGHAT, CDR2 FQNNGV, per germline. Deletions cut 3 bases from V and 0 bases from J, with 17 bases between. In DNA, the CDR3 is TGTGCCAGCAGCTTCCCCACTTCGGGCCGAGCTAACTATGGCTACACCTTC. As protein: CASSFPTSGRANYGYTF.

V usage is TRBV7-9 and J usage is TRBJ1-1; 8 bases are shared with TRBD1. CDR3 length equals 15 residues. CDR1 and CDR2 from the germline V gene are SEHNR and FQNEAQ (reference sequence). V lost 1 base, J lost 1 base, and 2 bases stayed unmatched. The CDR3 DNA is TGTGCCAGCAGCTTAGGGGACAGGAGGAACACTGAAGCTTTCTTT. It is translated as CASSLGDRRNTEAFF.